This T cell receptor (beta chain) is drawn from a study of early T cells in non-severe SARS-CoV-2 infection. TCRdb re-called the 5' RACE reads through MiXCR, storing one row per CDR3 protein. The sample holds roughly 120,000 distinct CDR3 sequences; about 15% are singletons and the top ten take just over 20%. The CDR3 is 14 amino acids. With 6 bases removed from V and 6 bases from J, the gap between germline ends came to 14 bases. Sample: whole blood. This receptor was obtained from an adult who was a healthcare worker with PCR-confirmed SARS-CoV-2 infection or an uninfected control (not recorded which). V is TRBV12-3 or TRBV12-4 and J is TRBJ2-2, with D possibly being TRBD1 or TRBD2 (6 bases each). The CDR3 spells CASSLRGLAGELFF. The CDR3 DNA reads TGTGCCAGCAGCCTCCGGGGGCTCGCCGGGGAGCTGTTTTTT.